These 5 T cell receptor beta chains share one sample of origin, sequenced in a study of cytomegalovirus exposure and HLA in healthy donors. This PCR relied on a set of 60 Vbeta primers and 13 Jbeta primers. TCRdb's table, derived via immunoSEQ multiplex PCR, lists solely in-frame clones and lacks some. Of roughly 120,000 clones listed, around three quarters were seen once; the top ten hold around 13%. Sequenced input: PBMCs. All receptors derive from a woman between 40 and 55 years old in good health and CMV-seropositive.

The J gene is TRBJ2-1, the V gene TRBV6-1; TRBD1 is a possible D gene (6 bases). Germline loops: CDR1 MNHNS, CDR2 SASEGT. The CDR3 extends over 14 amino acids. Trimming stripped 4 bases from V and 10 bases from J, with 17 bases between. The CDR3 DNA follows: TGTGCCAGCAGTGGATCCGGGACACTCGAGGAGCAGTTCTTC. Protein sequence: CASSGSGTLEEQFF.

The table lists this clone with a few counts. This chain uses TRBV19 with TRBJ2-3; TRBD1 might be the D (5 bases). The CDR3 has 15 residues. Germline V gene data show CDR1 as LNHDA and CDR2 as SQIVND (reference sequence). Trimming shortened V by 2 bases and J by 1 base, and 10 bases separated the two germline ends. The CDR3, as DNA: TGTGCCAGTAGTATAAAGGCCAGGGGCACAGATACGCAGTATTTT. It codes for CASSIKARGTDTQYF.

This clone was seen only a few times. The V and J genes are TRBV6-1 and TRBJ2-1; the D gene is possibly TRBD2 (6 bases). The CDR3 is made up of 15 amino acids. Germline loops: CDR1 MNHNS, CDR2 SASEGT. Trimming took off 4 bases at V and 6 bases at J, with 16 bases between the two ends. The CDR3 coding sequence is TGTGCCAGCAGTGGTTCGCTGGGGACTCGCAATGAGCAGTTCTTC. Translated: CASSGSLGTRNEQFF.

The chain's CDR3 is CASSLIPSGRFPGELFF. DNA for the CDR3: TGTGCCAGCAGCTTAATCCCCAGCGGGAGGTTCCCCGGGGAGCTGTTTTTT. V gene TRBV7-2 combines with J gene TRBJ2-2, with TRBD2 identical over 9 bases. Losses at the gene ends were 2 bases for V and 6 bases for J; bases not matched to a gene: 10. CDR1 and CDR2 (germline): SGHTA, FQGNSA. CDR3 size: 17 residues.

The rearrangement links TRBV7-2 to TRBJ1-2; D gene uncertain. V was pared by 1 base and J by 8 bases, with 8 bases between. Germline V gives CDR1 SGHTA, CDR2 FQGNSA. CDR3 length equals 12 residues. The CDR3 DNA reads as TGTGCCAGCAGCTTAGGGAGCCGGGGCTACACCTTC. Translation gives CASSLGSRGYTF.